Presented here are 12 T cell receptor beta chains from one specimen sequenced in a study of blood T cell repertoires in COVID-19. Method: immunoSEQ multiplex PCR; TCRdb's copy keeps in-frame clones and lacks some. The sample contains 97,000 or so clones, about 80% of which appear only once. Input material: peripheral blood. These receptors were collected from a man in his 70s with acute or convalescent COVID-19.

The chain links TRBV7-2 to TRBJ2-1, with 11 bases fitting TRBD2. After removal of 5 bases from V and 7 bases from J, the junction contained 10 bases not matched to a gene. Germline CDR1 is SGHTA and CDR2 is FQGNSA. The CDR3 consists of 16 residues. The CDR3 reads CASSLALAGGRNEQFF. In DNA form, the CDR3 reads TGTGCCAGCAGCCTTGCTTTAGCGGGAGGGAGGAATGAGCAGTTCTTC.

V gene TRBV3-1 (or the pseudogene TRBV3-2) combines with J gene TRBJ1-2; no reliable D call. This CDR3 region has 13 residues. The germline V gene encodes CDR1 LGHDT and CDR2 YNNKEL (reference sequence). V was pared by 0 bases and J by 4 bases, with 6 bases between. CDR3 in amino acids: CASSQEQSYGYTF. The CDR3 nucleotides are TGTGCCAGCAGCCAAGAACAAAGCTATGGCTACACCTTC.

The chain joins TRBV30 to TRBJ1-4; 10 nucleotides line up with TRBD1. The length of the CDR3 is 14 residues. V lost 1 base and J lost 9; bases outside the gene matches: 5. From germline, CDR1 is GTSNPN and CDR2 SVGIG (reference sequence). This CDR3 reads CAWSDGQGEQKLFF. CDR3 sequence (DNA): TGTGCCTGGAGTGACGGACAGGGGGAGCAAAAACTGTTTTTT.

In this sample, this clone turned up once. This rearrangement joins TRBV5-6 to TRBJ1-1, with unresolved D. V was pared by 3 bases and J by 2 bases, with 8 bases between. From germline, CDR1 is SGHDT and CDR2 YYEEEE. The CDR3 totals 13 residues. CDR3 sequence: CASSSGPNTEAFF. The CDR3 DNA follows: TGTGCCAGCAGCTCCGGTCCCAACACTGAAGCTTTCTTT.

The chain recombines TRBV30 with TRBJ2-7, with D possibly TRBD1 on 6 matching bases. CDR3 size: 14 residues. CDR1 and CDR2 from the germline V gene are GTSNPN and SVGIG (reference sequence). Trimming stripped 4 bases from V and 1 base from J, with 14 bases between. The CDR3 sequence: CAWTKGVSSYEQYF. CDR3 DNA: TGTGCCTGGACTAAGGGGGTTTCTTCCTACGAGCAGTACTTC.

The chain combines TRBV6-1 with TRBJ2-1, with TRBD1 matching 9 bases. CDR1 MNHNS and CDR2 SASEGT come from the germline V gene. This CDR3 comprises 13 residues. Unmatched junction bases numbered 2, after V lost 4 bases and J lost 7 bases. The CDR3 coding sequence is TGTGCCAGCAGTGGGGACAGGGTGAATGAGCAGTTCTTC. Amino acids: CASSGDRVNEQFF.

V and J are TRBV27 and TRBJ2-1, with D possibly TRBD2 on 6 matching bases. Germline CDR1 is MNHEY and CDR2 is SMNVEV (reference sequence). The CDR3 sequence is 17 residues long. V shed 10 bases and J shed 7 bases, with 29 bases lying between them. CDR3 nucleotide sequence: TGTGCCACCGAAATCATTTCAAGTGGAGGGCGCAGAAATGAGCAGTTCTTC. This codes for CATEIISSGGRRNEQFF.

The chain joins TRBV6-1 to TRBJ2-7; possibly TRBD1 for D (5 bases). Trimming removed 2 bases at V and 5 bases at J, with 13 bases between. This CDR3 comprises 14 residues. In germline, CDR1 is MNHNS, CDR2 SASEGT. The CDR3 DNA sequence: TGTGCCAGCAGTGAACTCCCAGGGTTCGACGAGCAGTACTTC. The encoded protein is CASSELPGFDEQYF.

V and J are TRBV11-2 and TRBJ2-3; 7 bases line up with TRBD1. Germline CDR1 reads SGHAT; CDR2 reads FQNNGV. Germline trimming cut 3 bases from V and 2 bases from J; bases unmatched to any gene: 8. CDR3 length: 16 amino acids. CDR3 nucleotide sequence: TGTGCCAGCAGCTTCTTCGGACAGGATAACACAGATACGCAGTATTTT. Protein: CASSFFGQDNTDTQYF.

J is TRBJ2-7 and V is TRBV18; 9 bases agree with TRBD1. There are 16 residues in the CDR3. V shed 1 base, J shed 4 bases, and the junction held 8 bases outside the gene matches. Germline CDR1 and CDR2: KGHSH and LQKENI. The CDR3 loop reads CASSPRPTGGRYEQYF. The DNA of the CDR3 is TGTGCCAGCTCACCACGACCGACAGGGGGACGGTACGAGCAGTACTTC.

The chain employs TRBV6-2 or TRBV6-3 and TRBJ2-3, with a possible D match to TRBD1 (5 bases). Deletions cut 6 bases from V and 2 bases from J, with 21 bases between. The CDR3 loop spans 17 amino acids. Looked up from germline, CDR1 is MNHEY and CDR2 is SVGEGT. The CDR3 sequence: CASSPTQGSSFTDTQYF. The CDR3 DNA is TGTGCCAGCAGCCCCACCCAGGGTTCCTCCTTCACAGATACGCAGTATTTT.

This clone has a count of ten or more. The chain recombines TRBV7-9 with TRBJ2-2; 13 bases are shared with TRBD2. This CDR3 region has 19 residues. The germline gives CDR1 SEHNR, CDR2 FQNEAQ (reference sequence). The junction had 10 bases not matched to a gene; V was cut back by 5 bases and J by 1 base. The CDR3 sequence: CASSPRLAGGLENTGELFF. In DNA, the CDR3 is TGTGCCAGCAGCCCACGACTAGCGGGGGGACTCGAGAACACCGGGGAGCTGTTTTTT.